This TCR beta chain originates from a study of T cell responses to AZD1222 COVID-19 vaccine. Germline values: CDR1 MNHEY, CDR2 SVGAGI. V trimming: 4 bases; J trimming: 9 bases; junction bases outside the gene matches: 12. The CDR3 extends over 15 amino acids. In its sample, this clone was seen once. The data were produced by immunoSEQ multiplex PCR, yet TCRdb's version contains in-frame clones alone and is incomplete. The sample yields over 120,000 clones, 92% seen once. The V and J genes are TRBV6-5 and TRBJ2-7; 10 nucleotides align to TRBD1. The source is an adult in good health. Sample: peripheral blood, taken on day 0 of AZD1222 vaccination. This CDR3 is CASSLNQRQGAGQYF. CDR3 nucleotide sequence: TGTGCCAGCAGTTTAAATCAACGACAGGGGGCAGGGCAGTACTTC.